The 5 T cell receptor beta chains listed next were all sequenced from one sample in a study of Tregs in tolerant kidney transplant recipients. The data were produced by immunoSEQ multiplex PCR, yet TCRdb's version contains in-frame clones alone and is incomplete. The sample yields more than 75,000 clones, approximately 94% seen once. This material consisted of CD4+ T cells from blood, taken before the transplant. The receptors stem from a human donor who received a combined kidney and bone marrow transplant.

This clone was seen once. The CDR3 loop is CASSIRRQNGYTF. CDR3 nucleotide sequence: TGTGCCAGTAGTATTAGACGACAGAATGGCTACACCTTC. V gene TRBV19 combines with J gene TRBJ1-2, with D possibly matching TRBD1 (5 bases). With 3 bases removed from V and 6 bases from J, the gap between germline ends came to 11 bases. The CDR3 extends over 13 amino acids. The germline gives CDR1 LNHDA, CDR2 SQIVND (reference sequence).

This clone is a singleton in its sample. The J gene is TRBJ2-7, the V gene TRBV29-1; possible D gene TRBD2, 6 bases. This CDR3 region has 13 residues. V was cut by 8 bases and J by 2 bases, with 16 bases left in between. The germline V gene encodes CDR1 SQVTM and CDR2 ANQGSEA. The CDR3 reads CSFWDSGTYEQYF. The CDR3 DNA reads TGCAGCTTTTGGGACTCCGGGACCTACGAGCAGTACTTC.

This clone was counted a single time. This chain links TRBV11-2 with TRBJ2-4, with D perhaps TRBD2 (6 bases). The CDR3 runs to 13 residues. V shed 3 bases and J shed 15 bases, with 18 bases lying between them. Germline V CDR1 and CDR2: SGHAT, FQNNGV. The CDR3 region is CASSLVGGGLWYF. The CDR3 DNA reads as TGTGCCAGCAGCTTGGTCGGGGGTGGGTTGTGGTACTTC.

The CDR3: CASSPIAGGPDTQYF. Here the CDR3 DNA reads TGTGCCAGCAGCCCGATAGCGGGAGGGCCAGATACGCAGTATTTT. The chain is built from TRBV5-4 and TRBJ2-3; 11 bases line up with TRBD2. The CDR3 has 15 residues. J was trimmed by 4 bases and V by 4 bases; bases with no gene match: 5. The germline V gene has CDR1 SGHNT and CDR2 YYREEE (reference sequence).

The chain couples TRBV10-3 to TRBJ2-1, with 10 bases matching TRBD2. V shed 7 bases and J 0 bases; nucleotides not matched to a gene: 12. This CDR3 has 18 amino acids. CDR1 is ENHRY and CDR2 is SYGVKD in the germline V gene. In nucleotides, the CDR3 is TGTGCCATCACTAAAGCGGGGGGGGCCCCGAGCTCCTACAATGAGCAGTTCTTC. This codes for CAITKAGGAPSSYNEQFF.